This T cell receptor beta chain originates from a study of cytomegalovirus exposure and HLA in healthy donors. Study-wide background: Earlier results showed some 120 million unique TCR beta sequences derived from roughly 190 million T cells.

Germline-derived CDR1 and CDR2 are SEHNR and FQNEAQ (reference sequence). The CDR3 has 13 residues. The V segment lost 10 bases and the J segment 5 bases; nucleotides outside the gene matches: 7. PCR primers comprised 60 Vbeta and 13 Jbeta primers. Profiling relied on immunoSEQ multiplex PCR, and the TCRdb table lists in-frame clones only, not all of them. The sample holds 160,000 or so clones; roughly 80% are singletons and the top ten take about 4.8%. The sequence was obtained from a young man in good health and CMV-seronegative. The genes are TRBV7-9 and TRBJ1-5; 8 nucleotides line up with TRBD1. The sample was PBMCs. CDR3 sequence: CATADRGHQPQHF. CDR3 nucleotide sequence: TGTGCCACTGCAGACAGGGGACATCAGCCCCAGCATTTT.